The entry below describes one TCR beta chain. Germline loops: CDR1 MNHEY, CDR2 SVGEGT. The CDR3 length is 16 residues. V trimming: 5 bases; J trimming: 6 bases; junction bases outside the gene matches: 12. As originally analysed: Researchers report that nucleated cell counts were estimated from reference gene primer amplification. Using immunoSEQ multiplex PCR, the repertoire was profiled, and TCRdb retains in-frame clones only, with some absent. V and J calls and clone size come straight from that table; D and trimming were deduced from the DNA. The table shows approximately 120,000 clones, with approximately 81% occurring only once. A Seattle source enrolled patients during active infection and followed them longitudinally. The data were taken from a study of blood T cell repertoires in COVID-19. Study at large: Samples taken during acute and convalescent COVID-19 were collected in the United States, Italy and Spain.

This TCR was recovered from a man aged 80 or over with COVID-19, enrolled during active disease. The chain carries TRBV6-2 or TRBV6-3 and TRBJ2-3; 9 bases are shared with TRBD1. The sample comprised peripheral blood. The CDR3 loop is CASSRTTGQGGDTQYF. CDR3 DNA: TGTGCCAGCAGTCGGACGACGGGACAGGGAGGTGATACGCAGTATTTT.